This T cell receptor beta chain derives from a study of T cells in Graves' hyperthyroidism and ophthalmopathy. Newly diagnosed hyperthyroidism patients aged 18 to 65 years had disease lasting under 2 months. Diagnosing involved the use of clinical symptoms, serum thyroxine and TRAb, thyroid ultrasound and orbital computed tomography. CDR3 length equals 15 residues. V shed 5 bases and J 7 bases; nucleotides not matched to a gene: 13. Germline CDR1 reads DFQATT; CDR2 reads SNEGSKA (reference sequence). Findings and limits, study-wide: The model foresaw ophthalmopathy a median approximately 6.1 months prior to onset.

The table lists this clonotype with many counts. Its antigen remains unidentified. TCR beta CDR3 regions were amplified from RNA. When the TCR CDR3 underwent first-round RT-PCR, the HTBI primer set was used. MiXCR, applied by TCRdb to the multiplex PCR reads, yields one record per CDR3 protein. Of some 620,000 distinct CDR3 sequences in the sample, under 20% were seen once. The chain is built from TRBV20-1 and TRBJ2-1; 8 bases line up with TRBD2. Sequenced sample: blood. The sequence was collected from a woman aged 30 to 39 with Graves' hyperthyroidism. The CDR3 region has the DNA TGCAGTGCTTCCCAAGCGGGAGTAGTCGGGAATGAGCAGTTCTTC. Its translation: CSASQAGVVGNEQFF.